One sample yielded the 32 T cell receptor beta chains listed below, sequenced in a study of chemoradiotherapy in HPV16-positive cancers (dated by TCRdb to between 2021 and 2022). The library was made by the immunoSEQ multiplex PCR assay. As stored in TCRdb, this immuneACCESS dataset retains in-frame rearrangements with V and J assigned. A fraction of the clones does not appear; measured against another copy, unresolved V genes explain less than half of the discrepancy, and the remainder lacks a known reason. This sample lists some 10,000 clones; roughly nine tenths were detected once. Roughly an eighth of the sample comes from the top ten. Specimen: blood, collected from a patient who underwent chemoradiotherapy. Receptor source: a human donor with HPV-associated anogenital cancer.

This sequence joins TRBV11-2 and TRBJ1-5; unclear D gene. The CDR3 spans 14 residues. From germline, CDR1 is SGHAT and CDR2 FQNNGV. V was shortened by 4 bases and J by 2 bases, with 9 bases between the two germline ends. The CDR3 DNA sequence: TGTGCCAGCAGCTCAAGTGGGGGCAATCAGCCCCAGCATTTT. The encoded protein is CASSSSGGNQPQHF.

The rearrangement uses TRBV2 and TRBJ1-5; no clear D. Germline lookup yields CDR1 SNHLY and CDR2 FYNNEI. This CDR3 comprises 15 residues. The V gene lost 2 bases and the J gene lost 4 bases, with 12 bases spanning the gap. CDR3 DNA: TGTGCCAGCAGTGAATTTAGGCCGTCGAATCAGCCCCAGCATTTT. Its protein product is CASSEFRPSNQPQHF. The entire variable domain, with the rest obtained from reference TRBV2 and TRBJ1-5, is as follows: EPEVTQTPSHQVTQMGQEVILRCVPISNHLYFYWYRQILGQKVEFLVSFYNNEISEKSEIFDDQFSVERPDGSNFTLKIRSTKLEDSAMYFCASSEFRPSNQPQHFGDGTRLSIL.

The chain is built from TRBV18 and TRBJ2-3, with TRBD2 matching 9 bases. The CDR3 is made up of 16 amino acids. V lost 4 bases to trimming and J lost 2 bases; unmatched junction nucleotides: 7. Germline lookup yields CDR1 KGHSH and CDR2 LQKENI. The CDR3 is CASSLKSGGYTDTQYF. The CDR3 region has the DNA TGTGCCAGCTCACTAAAGAGCGGGGGGTACACAGATACGCAGTATTTT.

The gene calls are TRBV5-4 and TRBJ2-1, with 10 nucleotides matching TRBD2. CDR3 size: 14 residues. V shed 7 bases, J shed 6 bases, and the junction held 7 bases outside the gene matches. CDR1 SGHNT and CDR2 YYREEE come from the germline V gene (reference sequence). This CDR3 is CASGAGGTANEQFF. The CDR3 nucleotides are TGTGCCAGCGGAGCGGGGGGGACTGCCAATGAGCAGTTCTTC.

The chain employs TRBV18 and TRBJ1-1; no definite D call. Trimming removed 1 base at V and 1 base at J, with 7 bases between. Germline V CDR1 and CDR2: KGHSH, LQKENI. The CDR3 length is 14 residues. The CDR3 sequence: CASSPQVENTEAFF. CDR3 bases: TGTGCCAGCTCACCACAGGTAGAGAACACTGAAGCTTTCTTT.

In this sample, this clone turned up once. The rearrangement links TRBV5-6 to TRBJ1-2; no reliable D call. CDR1 SGHDT and CDR2 YYEEEE come from the germline V gene. Trimming removed 5 bases from V and 7 bases from J, with 12 bases in between. The CDR3 is 12 residues long. Here the CDR3 reads CASRTSSSGYTF. CDR3 nucleotides: TGTGCCAGCAGGACCAGCAGCAGTGGCTACACCTTC.

This chain links TRBV18 with TRBJ1-1; a possible D gene is TRBD1 (5 bases). From germline, CDR1 is KGHSH and CDR2 LQKENI. The V gene lost 0 bases and the J gene lost 5 bases, with 13 bases spanning the gap. The CDR3 length is 15 residues. The CDR3 bases are TGTGCCAGCTCACCACCGAGGGGTGGGGTAACTGAAGCTTTCTTT. Its translation is CASSPPRGGVTEAFF.

V usage is TRBV30 and J usage is TRBJ1-5; TRBD1 aligns across 7 bases. V was clipped by 3 bases and J by 6 bases; unmatched bases: 11. Germline CDR1 reads GTSNPN; CDR2 reads SVGIG (reference sequence). The CDR3 is made up of 15 amino acids. The CDR3, as DNA: TGTGCCTGGAGACAGCGGACAGGCGGGATTCAGCCCCAGCATTTT. It translates to CAWRQRTGGIQPQHF.

CDR3 sequence: CASSASGAGDTQYF. DNA of the CDR3: TGTGCCAGCAGCGCTAGCGGGGCGGGGGATACGCAGTATTTT. The chain recombines TRBV9 with TRBJ2-3, with 9 bases fitting TRBD2. This CDR3 is built from 14 residues. The J segment lost 6 bases and the V segment lost 3 bases, leaving 5 bases of the junction unmatched. Per the germline V gene, CDR1 is SGDLS and CDR2 is YYNGEE.

The chain employs TRBV2 and TRBJ1-2; D call uncertain. Trimming pared 3 bases from V and 7 bases from J, leaving 0 bases between. CDR1 is SNHLY and CDR2 is FYNNEI in the germline V gene. This CDR3 has 9 amino acids. The CDR3 protein is CASSDGYTF. The DNA for the CDR3 is TGTGCCAGCAGTGATGGCTACACCTTC.

The chain carries TRBV11-2 and TRBJ1-1; D not certain. There are 17 residues in the CDR3. The ends were cut back, 2 bases at V and 4 bases at J, with 20 bases in the middle. Germline assignment: CDR1 SGHAT and CDR2 FQNNGV. CDR3 in amino acids: CASSLNDVSTRATEAFF. The DNA of the CDR3 is TGTGCCAGCAGCTTAAATGATGTTTCGACAAGGGCCACTGAAGCTTTCTTT.

Here the CDR3 reads CASSRDSSLSPLHF. CDR3 in DNA: TGCGCCAGCAGCCGGGACAGTTCCCTTTCACCCCTCCACTTT. The chain couples TRBV4-3 to TRBJ1-6; TRBD1 agrees at 7 bases. Germline assignment: CDR1 LGHNA and CDR2 YSLEER. V dropped 4 bases and J dropped 9; count of bases not matched to a gene: 6. The CDR3 sequence is 14 residues long.

The V and J genes are TRBV4-2 and TRBJ2-1; TRBD2 aligns across 16 bases. CDR3 length: 19 residues. CDR1 LGHNA and CDR2 YNFKEQ come from the germline V gene. J gave up 4 bases and V 2 bases, and 8 bases lay outside the gene matches. CDR3 in DNA: TGTGCCAGCAGCCAACCGGGACTAGCGGGGGGGCTAAGGTACAATGAGCAGTTCTTC. Translation: CASSQPGLAGGLRYNEQFF.

The chain has TRBV30 and TRBJ1-5; TRBD1 might be the D (6 bases). Germline-derived CDR1 and CDR2 are GTSNPN and SVGIG (reference sequence). CDR3 length: 13 residues. Between the trimmed V and J ends, which lost 5 bases and 7 bases, there was a span of 15 bases. The CDR3 sequence: CAWGTGSRQPQHF. CDR3 nucleotides: TGTGCCTGGGGCACAGGGTCGAGGCAGCCCCAGCATTTT.

The V gene is TRBV6-5, the J gene TRBJ2-1; D is ambiguous. CDR3 length: 15 amino acids. Germline loops: CDR1 MNHEY, CDR2 SVGAGI. V was cut by 5 bases and J by 6 bases, with 17 bases left in between. CDR3 DNA: TGTGCCAGCAGTAACGGCCCACTGGGCCCCAATGAGCAGTTCTTC. This translates into CASSNGPLGPNEQFF.

The chain is built from TRBV5-6 and TRBJ2-7, with 7 positions matching TRBD2. J was trimmed by 1 base and V by 1 base; bases with no gene match: 5. The CDR3 has 15 amino acids. From germline, CDR1 is SGHDT and CDR2 YYEEEE. The CDR3 loop is CASSLYERGSYEQYV. CDR3 in DNA: TGTGCCAGCAGCTTGTATGAGCGGGGTTCCTACGAGCAGTACGTC.

This clone was detected once. The chain is built from TRBV19 and TRBJ2-2; a possible D gene is TRBD1 (7 bases). V was clipped by 5 bases and J by 6 bases, with 16 bases between them. The CDR3 loop spans 15 amino acids. Per germline, CDR1 LNHDA and CDR2 SQIVND (reference sequence). CDR3 in amino acids: CASSPGDRQAGELFF. The DNA of the CDR3 is TGTGCCAGTAGTCCGGGGGACAGACAAGCCGGGGAGCTGTTTTTT.

V is TRBV10-2 and J is TRBJ1-2; the D gene is possibly TRBD1 (6 bases). The germline CDR1 and CDR2 sequences are WSHSY and SAAADI. The V gene lost 5 bases and the J gene lost 4 bases, with 11 bases spanning the gap. This CDR3 has 13 amino acids. The CDR3 protein is CASSWGHGYGYTF. The CDR3 nucleotides read TGCGCCAGCAGTTGGGGGCACGGCTATGGCTACACCTTC.

The chain couples TRBV11-2 to TRBJ2-2; no definite D call. V was shortened by 3 bases and J by 4 bases, with 12 bases between the two germline ends. CDR1 is SGHAT and CDR2 is FQNNGV in the germline V gene. This CDR3 has 15 amino acids. The CDR3 DNA reads as TGTGCCAGCAGCTTGAACCCAACGGGCACCGGGGAGCTGTTTTTT. Protein: CASSLNPTGTGELFF.

The chain has TRBV10-3 and TRBJ1-2, with D possibly matching TRBD1 (6 bases). The CDR3 loop spans 14 amino acids. Germline CDR1 reads ENHRY; CDR2 reads SYGVKD. Deletions cut 3 bases from V and 3 bases from J, with 11 bases between. CDR3 residues: CAISDLEGDYGYTF. The CDR3 nucleotides read TGTGCCATCAGTGACCTCGAGGGGGACTATGGCTACACCTTC.

V usage is TRBV19 and J usage is TRBJ1-2; 10 bases match TRBD1. V shed 6 bases and J 5 bases; nucleotides not matched to a gene: 6. Germline CDR1 and CDR2: LNHDA and SQIVND (reference sequence). CDR3 length equals 14 residues. The CDR3 bases are TGTGCCAGTAGGACAGGGGGCGCGGGGTATGGCTACACCTTC. It encodes CASRTGGAGYGYTF.

The genes are TRBV5-4 and TRBJ1-1; a weak D match, TRBD1 (5 bases). In germline, CDR1 is SGHNT, CDR2 YYREEE (reference sequence). Trimming took off 0 bases at V and 7 bases at J, with 13 bases between the two ends. CDR3 length: 14 residues. CDR3 DNA: TGTGCCAGCAGCTTGGTAGACAGCCTTGGTGAAGCTTTCTTT. It codes for CASSLVDSLGEAFF.

The J gene is TRBJ1-1, the V gene TRBV7-9; 7 positions match TRBD1. CDR1 is SEHNR and CDR2 is FQNEAQ in the germline V gene (reference sequence). There are 16 residues in the CDR3. The J segment lost 7 bases and the V segment lost 5 bases, leaving 16 bases of the junction unmatched. The CDR3 DNA is TGTGCCAGCAGCAGACTGAACCGGACAGGCCGAATTGAAGCTTTCTTT. It encodes CASSRLNRTGRIEAFF.

The rearrangement uses TRBV13 and TRBJ2-7, with D hard to call. The CDR3 runs to 13 residues. Germline CDR1 and CDR2: PRHDT and FYEKMQ (reference sequence). Trimming cost V 5 bases and J 2 bases, with 10 bases left between them. The CDR3 DNA sequence: TGTGCCAGCAGCCCGTCCCCCACCTACGAGCAGTACGTC. Its protein product is CASSPSPTYEQYV.

V usage is TRBV29-1 and J usage is TRBJ1-2; 9 bases are a match to TRBD1. The germline V gene has CDR1 SQVTM and CDR2 ANQGSEA. The CDR3 is 12 residues long. The V gene end was trimmed by 6 bases and the J gene end by 7 bases; junction bases not matched to a gene: 6. Written as DNA, the CDR3 is TGCAGCGTAACAGGGGGCGCGGTTGGCTACACCTTC. Its translation is CSVTGGAVGYTF.

The rearrangement uses TRBV7-9 and TRBJ1-2; 8 bases match TRBD1. This CDR3 has 17 residues. V was pared by 5 bases and J by 10 bases, with 21 bases of the junction left unmatched. The germline gives CDR1 SEHNR, CDR2 FQNEAQ (reference sequence). The chain's CDR3 is CASSDAARGRGFTDYTF. CDR3 DNA sequence: TGTGCCAGCAGCGACGCTGCCAGGGGGCGAGGGTTCACTGACTACACCTTC.

The chain joins TRBV4-2 to TRBJ2-3; D is unresolved. The V and J ends lost 4 bases and 2 bases respectively, with 10 bases between them. This CDR3 has 14 residues. Germline CDR1 reads LGHNA; CDR2 reads YNFKEQ. CDR3 amino acids: CASSPYTTTDTQYF. In DNA, the CDR3 is TGTGCCAGCAGCCCTTACACGACCACAGATACGCAGTATTTT.

V gene TRBV27 combines with J gene TRBJ1-1, with D unclear. In germline, CDR1 is MNHEY, CDR2 SMNVEV (reference sequence). V dropped 6 bases and J dropped 1 base, with 9 bases sitting between them. The length of the CDR3 is 13 residues. DNA for the CDR3: TGTGCCAGCAGCATACATCCGAACACTGAAGCTTTCTTT. Translation: CASSIHPNTEAFF.

The rearrangement links TRBV7-6 to TRBJ1-4; D gene unclear. There are 14 residues in the CDR3. V shed 5 bases and J shed 3 bases, with 10 bases lying between them. In germline, CDR1 is SGHVS, CDR2 FNYEAQ. CDR3 nucleotide sequence: TGTGCCAGCAGCCATAAAGGACCTAATGAAAAACTGTTTTTT. Its translation: CASSHKGPNEKLFF.

The chain uses TRBV5-6 and TRBJ2-7, with TRBD1 identical over 12 bases. Germline values: CDR1 SGHDT, CDR2 YYEEEE. Trimming cost V 3 bases and J 5 bases; bases outside gene matches: 3. CDR3 length equals 14 residues. The CDR3 sequence is CASSSGTGGNEQYF. CDR3 sequence (DNA): TGTGCCAGCAGCTCCGGGACAGGGGGCAACGAGCAGTACTTC.

The DNA of the CDR3 is TGTGCCAGCAGTGAACGGTCAGGTTTCTCCTATAATTCACCCCTCCACTTT. This sequence encodes CASSERSGFSYNSPLHF. This chain uses TRBV6-1 with TRBJ1-6, with no clear D. Trimming shortened V by 2 bases and J by 0 bases, and 11 bases separated the two germline ends. The CDR3 spans 17 residues. Germline V gene data show CDR1 as MNHNS and CDR2 as SASEGT.

The chain carries TRBV5-6 and TRBJ1-4; TRBD1 might be the D (5 bases). Germline V gene lookup returns CDR1 SGHDT and CDR2 YYEEEE. V gave up 4 bases and J gave up 8 bases, with 15 bases separating them. This CDR3 is 14 amino acids long. CDR3 in DNA: TGTGCCAGCAGCAGGGGCAGGGTCGGGGAAAAACTGTTTTTT. Translation: CASSRGRVGEKLFF.